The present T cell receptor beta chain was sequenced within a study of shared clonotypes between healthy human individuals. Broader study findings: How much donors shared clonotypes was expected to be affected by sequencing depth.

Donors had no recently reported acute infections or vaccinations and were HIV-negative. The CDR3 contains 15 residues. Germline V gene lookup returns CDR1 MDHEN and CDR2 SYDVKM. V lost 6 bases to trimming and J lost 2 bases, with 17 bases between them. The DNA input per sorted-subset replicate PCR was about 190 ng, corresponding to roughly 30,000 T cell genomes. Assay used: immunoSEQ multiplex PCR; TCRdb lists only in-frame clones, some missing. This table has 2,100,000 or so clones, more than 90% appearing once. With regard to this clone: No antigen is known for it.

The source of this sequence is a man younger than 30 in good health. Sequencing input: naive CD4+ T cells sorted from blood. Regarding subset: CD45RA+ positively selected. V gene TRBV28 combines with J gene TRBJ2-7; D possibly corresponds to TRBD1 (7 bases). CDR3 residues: CASSPRGRGAYEQYF. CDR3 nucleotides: TGTGCCAGCAGCCCGAGGGGCAGGGGGGCCTACGAGCAGTACTTC.